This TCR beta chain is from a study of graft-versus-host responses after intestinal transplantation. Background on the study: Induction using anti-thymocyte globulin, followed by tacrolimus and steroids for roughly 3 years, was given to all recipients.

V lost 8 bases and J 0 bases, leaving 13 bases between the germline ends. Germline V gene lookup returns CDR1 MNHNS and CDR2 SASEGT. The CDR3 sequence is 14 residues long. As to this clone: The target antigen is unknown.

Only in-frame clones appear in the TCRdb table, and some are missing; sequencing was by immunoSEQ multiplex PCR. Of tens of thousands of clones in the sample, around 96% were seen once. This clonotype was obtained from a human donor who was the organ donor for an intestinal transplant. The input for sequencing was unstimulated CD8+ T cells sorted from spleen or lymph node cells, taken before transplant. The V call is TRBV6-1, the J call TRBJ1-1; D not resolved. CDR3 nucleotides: TGTGCCAGCCCGCAAGGCGGTATGAACACTGAAGCTTTCTTT. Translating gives CASPQGGMNTEAFF.